The clone carrying this T cell receptor beta chain was seen once. Some clones are missing from TCRdb's copy, which holds only in-frame ones; the method was immunoSEQ multiplex PCR. Counted here are fewer than 200,000 clones, about 88% occurring once; the ten biggest clones make up about 11%. The CDR3 length is 11 residues. The V gene lost 7 bases and the J gene lost 3 bases, with 9 bases spanning the gap. Germline assignment: CDR1 DFQATT and CDR2 SNEGSKA (reference sequence). The time point was: blood 4 weeks post-SBRT, at nephrectomy. Treatment denoted: 15 Gy SBRT to primary tumor, nephrectomy 4 weeks later. Nephrectomy followed 15 Gy stereotactic body radiation by 4 weeks. The data originate from a study of radiation and T cells in renal cell carcinoma.

This material consisted of blood, taken from a patient whose treatment included radiotherapy and nephrectomy. The rearrangement links TRBV20-1 to TRBJ1-1; D not resolved. The TCR comes from a woman in her fifties or sixties with renal cell carcinoma. This CDR3 reads CSVGEDTEAFF. The CDR3 nucleotides are TGCAGTGTCGGGGAGGACACTGAAGCTTTCTTT.